The source of this T cell receptor beta chain is a study of identical twins (dated by TCRdb to 2016 to 2017). As for the study more broadly: TCR alpha and beta repertoires from monozygotic twins, unrelated adults of various ages and cord blood were deep-sequenced to test whether fetal clonotypes persist. To rule out contamination, the twin experiments were replicated at different times with different library preparation protocols. What the research found in general, with its limitations: Compared with coincidental sharing between unrelated individuals, out-of-frame TCR alpha sequences shared between twins showed an excess of sequences with low generation probability. In beta out-of-frame sequences, excess twin sharing was weaker, because having fewer shared sequences lowered the signal-to-noise ratio. Because the same donors could not be followed over many years, the conclusions relied on cross-sectional statistical analysis. Zero-insertion analyses could be partly confounded by invariant T cells such as MAIT and iNKT, though diverse VJ usage argued against such confounding for most clonotypes. Fewer insertions were carried by abundant cord blood beta clonotypes; a weaker similar trend was observed in young adult naive repertoires, while no such trend was observed in memory repertoires. In monozygotic twins, out-of-frame TCR alpha sharing was systematically underestimated by recombination models, although the models agreed with sharing between unrelated individuals.

Its CDR3 holds 16 amino acids, cysteine through phenylalanine. Just CDR3 DNA is preserved here, 48 bases in frame from base 1. The germline V gene sets CDR1 to MGHRA and CDR2 to YSYEKL. Libraries were made using 5' RACE. The sequencer was an Illumina HiSeq 2000. A universal primer binding site was introduced by template switching, and a unique molecular identifier was present in the final cDNA, enabling accurate counting of TCR cDNA molecules. First-strand cDNA for TCR alpha and beta chains was synthesized from specific primers in the conserved constant-segment region. Each cDNA library was double barcoded, with a SMART-Mk sample barcode plus Illumina barcodes, to control for contamination. Two successive PCR steps introduced TruSeq adapter sequences along with Illumina sample barcodes. TCR alpha and beta cDNA libraries were sequenced on the Illumina HiSeq platform with custom primers. In the authors' own workflow: MiGEC was used to process raw reads and extract unique molecular identifiers, and MiXCR was used to find CDR3 positions. Recombination models were inferred per individual with the repgenHMM and IGoR tools using an EM algorithm. The tcR package in R was used for shared clonotype analysis, with sharing normalized by the product of cloneset sizes. To study raw recombination free of thymic and clonal selection effects, out-of-frame nonproductive sequences were analyzed. TCRdb itself trimmed the public reads at Q25 with fastp, ran MiXCR and retained productive beta chains. Every entry covers one CDR3 protein and lists the most common genes and DNA from its rows. These V and J calls originate from TCRdb's pipeline instead of the authors' own analysis. The sample yields 1.5 million to 2 million distinct CDR3 sequences; about 30% were counted once. The ten most abundant clones make up approximately 0.25% of the sample.

On this clonotype: The specificity of this receptor is unknown. At one end the junction does not follow the germline gene, possibly because of a read error.

Every donor in the study was a healthy Caucasian. The clonotype was recovered from a newborn girl in good health. The sequenced material came from cord blood. Recombination linked TRBV4-1 to TRBJ2-3; possibly the D gene is TRBD2, per 6 matching bases. The nucleotides read TGCGCCAGCAGCCAAGGGGGGGTTAGCGTCTCAGATACGCACTATTTT. This sequence encodes CASSQGGVSVSDTHYF.